This TCR beta chain was observed in a study of T cells in Graves' hyperthyroidism and ophthalmopathy. Whole-study context: The authors collected peripheral blood at initial diagnosis, before any treatment. The study, taken as a whole, reports: Most clonotypes that expanded in the thyroid above 0.001 also showed up in blood.

CDR3 size: 13 residues. Trimming pared 3 bases from V and 9 bases from J, leaving 11 bases between. CDR1 is SNHLY, CDR2 FYNNEI, per germline. This clonotype was found many times. Its matching antigen is unknown. It was RNA transcripts that yielded the amplified TCR beta CDR3 regions. HTBI primers were used for first-round RT-PCR of the TCR CDR3. A single record per CDR3 protein comes from TCRdb applying MiXCR to the multiplex PCR reads. The profile shows hundreds of thousands of distinct CDR3 sequences, about a sixth of them singletons. The material sequenced was blood. The sequence derives from a woman aged 18 to 35 with Graves' hyperthyroidism. The chain combines TRBV2 with TRBJ2-2; D gene uncertain. DNA of the CDR3: TGTGCCAGCAGTGACCCTCGTGCCTGGGAGCTGTTTTTT. Protein: CASSDPRAWELFF.